The 6 T cell receptor beta chains reported below all come from one sample, sequenced in a study of T-cell memory formation after mild COVID-19 (dated by TCRdb to about 2021). Preparation of the library involved 5' RACE. Sequencing took place on an Illumina NovaSeq 6000. Clones were called with MiXCR by TCRdb after fastp trimmed the public reads at Q25, and only in-frame beta chains were retained. Rows with one shared CDR3 protein collapse into an entry with the most common genes and DNA. This sample is represented by 470,000 or so distinct CDR3 sequences; around 20% of them were singletons. The top ten constitute roughly 8.4% of the sample. Sequenced: PBMCs or a T cell subset sorted from them (not recorded which). These receptors originate from an adult woman who had mild COVID-19 (a few samples of this study predate the infection). The sample titles of this study are shuffled in the database, so cell type and time point are left out; the donor was told from shared clones.

The CDR3: CASSVGLPPLNEQFF. DNA for the CDR3: TGTGCCAGCAGCGTAGGACTCCCCCCCTTGAATGAGCAGTTCTTC. The genes are TRBV9 and TRBJ2-1, with D uncertain. CDR1 and CDR2 from the germline V gene are SGDLS and YYNGEE. Trimming cost V 0 bases and J 7 bases, with 14 bases left between them. The CDR3 loop spans 15 amino acids.

This clonotype was observed a few times. This sequence joins TRBV20-1 and TRBJ2-1, with 11 bases that match TRBD2. This CDR3 region has 15 residues. Unmatched junction bases numbered 1, after V lost 1 base and J lost 2 bases. Germline-derived CDR1 and CDR2 are DFQATT and SNEGSKA (reference sequence). The CDR3 DNA reads as TGCAGTGCTAGAGTGACTAGCGGGGCCTACAATGAGCAGTTCTTC. Translated: CSARVTSGAYNEQFF.

This clonotype occurred a few times. The chain employs TRBV29-1 and TRBJ1-4; unclear D gene. The CDR3 consists of 13 residues. The V end was cut by 4 bases, the J end by 7 bases, with 13 bases between. Germline lookup yields CDR1 SQVTM and CDR2 ANQGSEA. The CDR3 nucleotides read TGCAGCGTTGGAACAAATTCTGGTGAAAAACTGTTTTTT. This translates into CSVGTNSGEKLFF.

There are a few counts of this clonotype. The gene calls are TRBV12-3 or TRBV12-4 and TRBJ2-1, with D uncertain. The CDR3 has 18 amino acids. V gave up 2 bases and J gave up 0 bases, with 17 bases separating them. This chain's CDR3 is CASSLLVGPTGSYNEQFF. CDR3 bases: TGTGCCAGCAGTTTACTAGTCGGCCCAACGGGCTCCTACAATGAGCAGTTCTTC.

This clonotype was detected only a few times. The genes are TRBV10-3 and TRBJ2-7; a weak D match, TRBD2 (5 bases). Germline lookup yields CDR1 ENHRY and CDR2 SYGVKD. The CDR3 covers 14 residues. Trimming removed 6 bases at V and 2 bases at J, with 14 bases between. The CDR3 reads CAISDYISPYEQYF. CDR3 nucleotide sequence: TGTGCCATCAGCGACTACATATCTCCCTACGAGCAGTACTTC.

V and J are TRBV5-4 and TRBJ2-1, with 9 bases that match TRBD1. The ends lost 3 bases at V and 8 bases at J; junction bases unmatched: 24. Germline V gene data show CDR1 as SGHNT and CDR2 as YYREEE (reference sequence). There are 20 residues in the CDR3. The CDR3 loop reads CASSSPTGQGLGGSSHEQFF. As DNA, the CDR3 is TGTGCCAGCAGCTCCCCGACGGGACAGGGTCTGGGCGGGAGTTCCCATGAGCAGTTCTTC. Complete variable domain (other parts from reference TRBV5-4 and TRBJ2-1): ETGVTQSPTHLIKTRGQQVTLRCSSQSGHNTVSWYQQALGQGPQFIFQYYREEENGRGNFPPRFSGLQFPNYSSELNVNALELDDSALYLCASSSPTGQGLGGSSHEQFFGPGTRLTVL.